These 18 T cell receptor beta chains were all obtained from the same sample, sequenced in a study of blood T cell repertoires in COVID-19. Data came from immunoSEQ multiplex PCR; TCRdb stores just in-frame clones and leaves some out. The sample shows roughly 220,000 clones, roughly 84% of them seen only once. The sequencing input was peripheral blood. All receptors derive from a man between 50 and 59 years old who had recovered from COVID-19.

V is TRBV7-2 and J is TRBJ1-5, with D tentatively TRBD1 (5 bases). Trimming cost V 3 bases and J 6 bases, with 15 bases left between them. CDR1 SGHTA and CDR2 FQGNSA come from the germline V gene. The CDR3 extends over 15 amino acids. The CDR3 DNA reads TGTGCCAGCAGCTTCTCAGGGAAGGGTGGTCAGCCCCAGCATTTT. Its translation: CASSFSGKGGQPQHF. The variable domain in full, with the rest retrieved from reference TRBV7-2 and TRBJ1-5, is GAGVSQSPSNKVTEKGKDVELRCDPISGHTALYWYRQSLGQGLEFLIYFQGNSAPDKSGLPSDRFSAERTGGSVSTLTIQRTQQEDSAVYLCASSFSGKGGQPQHFGDGTRLSIL.

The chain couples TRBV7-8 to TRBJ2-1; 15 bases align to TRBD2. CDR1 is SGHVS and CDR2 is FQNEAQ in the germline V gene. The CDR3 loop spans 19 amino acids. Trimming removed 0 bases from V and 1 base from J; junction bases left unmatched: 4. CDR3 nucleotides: TGTGCCAGCAGCTTAGCCCGAGGACTAGCGGGAGGGTCCTACAATGAGCAGTTCTTC. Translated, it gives CASSLARGLAGGSYNEQFF.

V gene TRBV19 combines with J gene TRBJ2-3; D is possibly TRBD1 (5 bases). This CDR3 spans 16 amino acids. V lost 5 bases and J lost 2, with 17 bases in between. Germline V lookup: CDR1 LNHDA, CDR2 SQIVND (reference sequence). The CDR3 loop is CASSPYQGSLTDTQYF. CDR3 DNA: TGTGCCAGTAGTCCTTATCAGGGATCCCTCACAGATACGCAGTATTTT. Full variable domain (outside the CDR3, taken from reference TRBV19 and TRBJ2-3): DGGITQSPKYLFRKEGQNVTLSCEQNLNHDAMYWYRQDPGQGLRLIYYSQIVNDFQKGDIAEGYSVSREKKESFPLTVTSAQKNPTAFYLCASSPYQGSLTDTQYFGPGTRLTVL.

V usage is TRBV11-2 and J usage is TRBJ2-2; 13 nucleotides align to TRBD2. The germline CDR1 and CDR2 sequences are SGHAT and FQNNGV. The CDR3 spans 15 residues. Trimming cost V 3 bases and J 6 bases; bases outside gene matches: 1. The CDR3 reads CASSLGLAGPGELFF. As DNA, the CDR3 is TGTGCCAGCAGCTTGGGACTAGCGGGACCCGGGGAGCTGTTTTTT. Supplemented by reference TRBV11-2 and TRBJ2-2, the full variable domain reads EAGVAQSPRYKIIEKRQSVAFWCNPISGHATLYWYQQILGQGPKLLIQFQNNGVVDDSQLPKDRFSAERLKGVDSTLKIQPAKLEDSAVYLCASSLGLAGPGELFFGEGSRLTVL.

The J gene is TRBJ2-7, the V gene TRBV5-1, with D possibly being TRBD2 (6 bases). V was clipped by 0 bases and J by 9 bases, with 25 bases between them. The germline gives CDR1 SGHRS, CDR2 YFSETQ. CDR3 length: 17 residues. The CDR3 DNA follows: TGCGCCAGCAGCTTGGAGGGAGTAGCGGAAGGTGGGATCGGGCAGTACTTC. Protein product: CASSLEGVAEGGIGQYF.

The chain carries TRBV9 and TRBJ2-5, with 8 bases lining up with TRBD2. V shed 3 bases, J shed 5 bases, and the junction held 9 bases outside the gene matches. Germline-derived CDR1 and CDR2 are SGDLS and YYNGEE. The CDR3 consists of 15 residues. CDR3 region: CASSGGGLAGETQYF. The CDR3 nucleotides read TGTGCCAGCAGCGGCGGCGGGCTAGCGGGTGAGACCCAGTACTTC.

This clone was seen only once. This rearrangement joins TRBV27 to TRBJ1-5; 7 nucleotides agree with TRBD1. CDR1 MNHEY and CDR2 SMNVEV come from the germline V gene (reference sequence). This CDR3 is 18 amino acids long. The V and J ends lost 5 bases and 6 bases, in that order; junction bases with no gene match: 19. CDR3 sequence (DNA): TGTGCCAGCAGTCCAACTGCTTCCTCCGGGACAGCAATTCAGCCCCAGCATTTT. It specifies CASSPTASSGTAIQPQHF.

The CDR3 region has the DNA TGTGCCGGGCTCGACAGGGTCATCTATGGCTACACCTTC. Translating gives CAGLDRVIYGYTF. The chain employs TRBV27 and TRBJ1-2, with 7 bases fitting TRBD1. This CDR3 comprises 13 residues. Germline V gene data show CDR1 as MNHEY and CDR2 as SMNVEV (reference sequence). After removal of 11 bases from V and 4 bases from J, the junction contained 10 bases not matched to a gene.

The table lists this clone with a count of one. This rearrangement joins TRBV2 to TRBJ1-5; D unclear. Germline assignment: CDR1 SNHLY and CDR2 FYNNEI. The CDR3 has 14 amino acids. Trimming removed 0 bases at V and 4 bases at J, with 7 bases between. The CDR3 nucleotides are TGTGCCAGCAGTGAAGCAGCCGGGAATCAGCCCCAGCATTTT. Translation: CASSEAAGNQPQHF.

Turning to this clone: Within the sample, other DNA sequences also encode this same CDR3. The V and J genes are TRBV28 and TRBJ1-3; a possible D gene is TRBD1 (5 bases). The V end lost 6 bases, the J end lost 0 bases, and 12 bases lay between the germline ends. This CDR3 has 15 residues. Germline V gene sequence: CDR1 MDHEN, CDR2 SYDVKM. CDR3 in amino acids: CASSRGTSSGNTIYF. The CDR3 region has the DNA TGTGCCAGCAGCCGCGGGACTTCCTCTGGAAACACCATATATTTT.

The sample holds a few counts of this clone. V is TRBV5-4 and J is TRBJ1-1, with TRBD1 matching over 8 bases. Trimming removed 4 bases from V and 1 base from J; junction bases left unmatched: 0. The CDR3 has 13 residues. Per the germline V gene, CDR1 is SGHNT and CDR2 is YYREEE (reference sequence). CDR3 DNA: TGTGCCAGCAGCGGACAGGGGAACACTGAAGCTTTCTTT. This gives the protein CASSGQGNTEAFF.

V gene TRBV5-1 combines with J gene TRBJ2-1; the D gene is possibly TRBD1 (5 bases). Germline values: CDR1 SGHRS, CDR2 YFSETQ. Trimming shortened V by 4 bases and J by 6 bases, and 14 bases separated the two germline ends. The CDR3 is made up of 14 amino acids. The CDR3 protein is CASSRDQGSNEQFF. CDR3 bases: TGCGCCAGCAGCCGCGACCAGGGCTCCAATGAGCAGTTCTTC.

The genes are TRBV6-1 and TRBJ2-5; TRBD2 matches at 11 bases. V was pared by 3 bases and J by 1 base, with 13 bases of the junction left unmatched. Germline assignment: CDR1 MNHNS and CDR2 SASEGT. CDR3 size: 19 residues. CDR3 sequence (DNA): TGTGCCAGCAGTGACGGCACTAGCGGGAGCCCTCCGACCCAAGAGACCCAGTACTTC. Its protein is CASSDGTSGSPPTQETQYF.

DNA of the CDR3: TGTGCCAGCCACGGGGACAGGGCTGAGACCCAGTACTTC. Translation: CASHGDRAETQYF. The chain carries TRBV18 and TRBJ2-5; 9 positions agree with TRBD1. CDR3 length: 13 residues. CDR1 and CDR2 from the germline V gene are KGHSH and LQKENI. J lost 5 bases, V lost 8 bases, and 6 bases had no gene match.

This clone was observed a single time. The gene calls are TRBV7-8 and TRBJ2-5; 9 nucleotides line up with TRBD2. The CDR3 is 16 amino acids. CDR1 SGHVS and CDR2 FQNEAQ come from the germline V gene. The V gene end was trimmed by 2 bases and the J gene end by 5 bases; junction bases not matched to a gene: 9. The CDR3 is CASSLTLAGVSETQYF. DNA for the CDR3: TGTGCCAGCAGCTTAACCTTAGCGGGAGTGTCGGAGACCCAGTACTTC.

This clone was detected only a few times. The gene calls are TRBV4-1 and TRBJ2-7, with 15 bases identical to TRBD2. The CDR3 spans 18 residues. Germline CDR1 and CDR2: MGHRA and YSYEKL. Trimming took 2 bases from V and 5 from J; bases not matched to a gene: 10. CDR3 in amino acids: CASSQLGLAGGLSHEQYF. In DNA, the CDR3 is TGCGCCAGCAGCCAATTGGGACTAGCGGGAGGACTATCCCACGAGCAGTACTTC.

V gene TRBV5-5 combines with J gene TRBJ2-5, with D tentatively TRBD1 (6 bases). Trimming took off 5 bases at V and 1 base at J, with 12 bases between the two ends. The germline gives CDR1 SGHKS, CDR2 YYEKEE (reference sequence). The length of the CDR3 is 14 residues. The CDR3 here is CASRLGQSQETQYF. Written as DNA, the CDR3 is TGTGCCAGCAGATTAGGACAGTCCCAAGAGACCCAGTACTTC.

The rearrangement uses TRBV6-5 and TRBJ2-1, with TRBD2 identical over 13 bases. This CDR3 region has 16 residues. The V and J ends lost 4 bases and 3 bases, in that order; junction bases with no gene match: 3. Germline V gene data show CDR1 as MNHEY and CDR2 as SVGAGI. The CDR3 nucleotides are TGTGCCAGCAGTTGGGGACTAGCGGGAAGCTACAATGAGCAGTTCTTC. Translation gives CASSWGLAGSYNEQFF.